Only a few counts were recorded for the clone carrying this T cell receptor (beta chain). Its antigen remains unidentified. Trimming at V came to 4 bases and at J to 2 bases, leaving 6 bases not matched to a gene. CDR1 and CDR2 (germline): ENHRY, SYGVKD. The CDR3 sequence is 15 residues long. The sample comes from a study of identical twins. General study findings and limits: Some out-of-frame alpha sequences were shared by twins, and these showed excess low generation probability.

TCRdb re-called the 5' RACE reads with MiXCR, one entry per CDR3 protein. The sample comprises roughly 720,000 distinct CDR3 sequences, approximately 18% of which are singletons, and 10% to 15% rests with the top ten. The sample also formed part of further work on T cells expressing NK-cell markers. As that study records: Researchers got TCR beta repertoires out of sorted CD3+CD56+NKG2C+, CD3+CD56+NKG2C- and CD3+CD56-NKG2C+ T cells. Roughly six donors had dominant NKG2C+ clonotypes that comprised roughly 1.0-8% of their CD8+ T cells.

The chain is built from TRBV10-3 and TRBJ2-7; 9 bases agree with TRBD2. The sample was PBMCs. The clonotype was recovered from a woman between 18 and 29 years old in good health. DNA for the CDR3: TGTGCCATCAGTGGGAGTGGCGGGAGGGCCTACGAGCAGTACTTC. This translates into CAISGSGGRAYEQYF.